The clone carrying this TCR beta chain was counted a few times. Its antigen is not identified. The entry originates in a study of response to subunit inactivated influenza vaccine. TCRdb fed the RT-PCR reads into MiXCR, producing one record per CDR3 protein. This table holds about half a million distinct CDR3 sequences, 6% to 9% found once. Broader study findings: With each seasonal influenza vaccination, the authors suggested, few new T cells are recruited.

The ends were cut back, 0 bases at V and 7 bases at J, with 13 bases in the middle. CDR1 and CDR2 from the germline V gene are SGHRS and YFSETQ. CDR3 length: 15 amino acids. This rearrangement joins TRBV5-1 to TRBJ2-2, with no clear D. The sequenced sample was PBMCs from blood, obtained 23 months after vaccination. This TCR derives from a man aged 50-75 years who received an inactivated influenza vaccine. CDR3 sequence: CASSLEAILFGELFF. In DNA, the CDR3 is TGCGCCAGCAGCTTGGAAGCCATACTTTTCGGGGAGCTGTTTTTT.